What follows is one TCR beta chain and its context. The antigen is unknown. The source of the sample is a study of T cells after yellow fever vaccination. Study results and caveats: Researchers cautioned that FACS-sorted repertoires could harbor abundant clonotypes contaminating from the bulk population.

TCRdb used MiXCR to reprocess the 5' RACE reads, holding one entry per CDR3 protein. The repertoire holds a few hundred thousand distinct CDR3 sequences, with roughly 8.6% as singletons. The V segment lost 8 bases and the J segment 3 bases; nucleotides outside the gene matches: 13. There are 15 residues in the CDR3. Germline CDR1 and CDR2: MNHNS and SASEGT. This sequence was found in a man younger than 35 who received the YFV17D yellow fever vaccine. V usage is TRBV6-1 and J usage is TRBJ2-7, with 7 bases that match TRBD1. This material consisted of PBMCs, taken about 41 days after the first yellow fever vaccination. In nucleotides, the CDR3 is TGTGCCAGCTCAAAATCAGGGGGAGCCTACTACGAGCAGTACGTC. Its protein is CASSKSGGAYYEQYV.